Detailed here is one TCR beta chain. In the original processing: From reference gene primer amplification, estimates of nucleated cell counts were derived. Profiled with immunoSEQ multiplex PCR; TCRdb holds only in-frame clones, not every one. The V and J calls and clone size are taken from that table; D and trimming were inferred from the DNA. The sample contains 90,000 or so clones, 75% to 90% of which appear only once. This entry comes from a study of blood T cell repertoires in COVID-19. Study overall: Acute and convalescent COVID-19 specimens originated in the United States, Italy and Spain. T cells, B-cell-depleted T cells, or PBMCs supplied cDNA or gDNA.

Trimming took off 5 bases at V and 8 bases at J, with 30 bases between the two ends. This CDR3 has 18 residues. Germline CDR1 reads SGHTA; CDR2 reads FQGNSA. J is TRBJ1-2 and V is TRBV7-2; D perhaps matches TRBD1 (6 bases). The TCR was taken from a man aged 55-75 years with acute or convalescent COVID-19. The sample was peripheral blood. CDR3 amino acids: CASSRDSRAQGRKDGYTF. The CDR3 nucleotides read TGTGCCAGCAGCCGTGATTCCCGGGCCCAGGGGCGAAAGGACGGCTACACCTTC. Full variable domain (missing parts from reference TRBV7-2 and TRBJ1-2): GAGVSQSPSNKVTEKGKDVELRCDPISGHTALYWYRQSLGQGLEFLIYFQGNSAPDKSGLPSDRFSAERTGGSVSTLTIQRTQQEDSAVYLCASSRDSRAQGRKDGYTFGSGTRLTVV.